One sample yielded the 10 T cell receptor beta chains listed below, sequenced in a study of blood T cell repertoires in COVID-19 (dated by TCRdb to the early 2020s). Receptor amplification or capture employed the immunoSEQ multiplex PCR assay. As stored in TCRdb, this immuneACCESS dataset retains in-frame rearrangements with V and J assigned. A fraction of the clones does not appear; measured against another copy, unresolved V genes explain less than half of the discrepancy, and the remainder lacks a known reason. This sample gives some 160,000 clones in total; approximately 90% of them show up just once. The ten biggest clones cover just over 3% of the sample. The sequencing input was peripheral blood. The source of these receptors is a woman in her sixties or seventies with active COVID-19.

The chain is built from TRBV5-1 and TRBJ2-1; tentative D call: TRBD1 (6 bases). Germline V gene lookup returns CDR1 SGHRS and CDR2 YFSETQ. This CDR3 has 15 residues. With 4 bases removed from V and 4 bases from J, the gap between germline ends came to 15 bases. The CDR3 DNA sequence: TGCGCCAGCAGCCAGAGACAGGTTAGGTACAATGAGCAGTTCTTC. The encoded protein is CASSQRQVRYNEQFF.

The chain recombines TRBV10-3 with TRBJ2-3, with D possibly matching TRBD2 (5 bases). Germline V gives CDR1 ENHRY, CDR2 SYGVKD. The CDR3 totals 11 residues. V was cut by 6 bases and J by 4 bases, with 5 bases left in between. CDR3 bases: TGTGCCATCAGGAGGGCAGATACGCAGTATTTT. Its translation: CAIRRADTQYF.

The rearrangement uses TRBV11-2 and TRBJ2-7; possibly TRBD1 for D (5 bases). Germline assignment: CDR1 SGHAT and CDR2 FQNNGV. Between the trimmed V and J ends, which lost 5 bases and 6 bases, there was a span of 14 bases. The CDR3 has 13 amino acids. The CDR3 DNA is TGTGCCAGCAGCAAGGGCGACAGATTCGAGCAGTACTTC. It is translated as CASSKGDRFEQYF.

The chain combines TRBV4-3 with TRBJ2-5; 9 nucleotides agree with TRBD2. V lost 6 bases and J lost 4; bases outside the gene matches: 9. The CDR3 consists of 15 residues. In germline, CDR1 is LGHNA, CDR2 YSLEER. The CDR3 bases are TGCGCCAGCAGTAGGCGGGAGGGCCTTTCAGAGACCCAGTACTTC. This gives the protein CASSRREGLSETQYF.

The CDR3 sequence: CASSLPGSPLHF. Written as DNA, the CDR3 is TGTGCCAGCAGCCTCCCAGGTTCACCCCTCCACTTT. V is TRBV7-3 and J is TRBJ1-6; the D is unclear. CDR1 and CDR2 (germline): SGHTA, FQGTGA. Trimming removed 5 bases at V and 9 bases at J, with 8 bases between. There are 12 residues in the CDR3.

The V gene is TRBV24-1, the J gene TRBJ2-1; the match to TRBD2 covers 14 bases. The CDR3 length is 18 residues. Unmatched junction bases numbered 7, after V lost 2 bases and J lost 5 bases. Germline values: CDR1 KGHDR, CDR2 SFDVKD. Written as DNA, the CDR3 is TGTGCCACCAGTGATTCCCTGACTAGCGGGAGGGAGGACAATGAGCAGTTCTTC. This sequence encodes CATSDSLTSGREDNEQFF.

The chain combines TRBV28 with TRBJ1-5; tentatively, D is TRBD1 (5 bases). Between the trimmed V and J ends, which lost 7 bases and 0 bases, there was a span of 13 bases. The germline V gene has CDR1 MDHEN and CDR2 SYDVKM. This CDR3 has 15 residues. This CDR3 reads CASTMTEHSNQPQHF. CDR3 bases: TGTGCCAGCACCATGACAGAACATAGCAATCAGCCCCAGCATTTT.

This clone was seen just once. The J gene is TRBJ1-1, the V gene TRBV28; 9 bases are a match to TRBD1. The V segment lost 3 bases and the J segment 6 bases; nucleotides outside the gene matches: 11. The V gene's germline CDR1 is MDHEN and CDR2 SYDVKM. The CDR3 totals 16 residues. DNA of the CDR3: TGTGCCAGCAGTTTCCCGTTAGGGACAGGGTCGCCTGAAGCTTTCTTT. Translating gives CASSFPLGTGSPEAFF.

V gene TRBV7-2 combines with J gene TRBJ2-2; D possibly corresponds to TRBD1 (5 bases). V gave up 3 bases and J gave up 0 bases, with 8 bases separating them. In germline, CDR1 is SGHTA, CDR2 FQGNSA. CDR3 length: 15 residues. The CDR3 nucleotides read TGTGCCAGCAGCTTCCCCAGGGCGAACACCGGGGAGCTGTTTTTT. Translated, it gives CASSFPRANTGELFF.

On this clone itself: A read error may produce the germline difference seen at one junction end. This chain uses TRBV7-9 with TRBJ1-4; D may be TRBD1 (6 bases). The CDR3 totals 12 residues. Germline values: CDR1 SEHNR, CDR2 FQNEAQ (reference sequence). The DNA for the CDR3 is TGTGCCAGCAGCTTGCCCCCGACAGGCGTACTTTTT. Its translation: CASSLPPTGVLF.